This T cell receptor (beta chain) came from a study of blood T cell repertoires in COVID-19. In the authors' workflow: Amplified reference gene primers provided the basis for estimating nucleated cell counts. Clones were sequenced by immunoSEQ multiplex PCR, and TCRdb holds only the in-frame ones, with some missing. V, J and clone size derive from that table, while D and trimming were established from the DNA sequence. This sample has 100,000 to 150,000 clones, with approximately 85% found just once. The length of the CDR3 is 14 residues. The ends lost 6 bases at V and 8 bases at J; junction bases unmatched: 9. Germline V gene sequence: CDR1 SGHVS, CDR2 FQNEAQ.

Sequenced input: peripheral blood. The chain uses TRBV7-8 and TRBJ2-2; 7 nucleotides match TRBD1. The receptor's source is a woman older than 75 with COVID-19, enrolled during active disease. CDR3 DNA sequence: TGTGCCAGCAGACCGGACAGGATCTTAGGGGAGCTGTTTTTT. It yields the protein CASRPDRILGELFF.